Below are 26 T cell receptor beta chains sequenced from a single sample in a study of blood T cell repertoires in COVID-19. The table came from immunoSEQ multiplex PCR; TCRdb's copy has only in-frame clones and leaves some out. This sample carries roughly 160,000 clones, 88% of them seen once, and the ten largest clones take 20% to 30%. Sequencing was performed on peripheral blood. The receptors stem from a man between 60 and 75 years old with acute or convalescent COVID-19.

This rearrangement joins TRBV6-1 to TRBJ2-1; a possible D gene is TRBD2 (7 bases). CDR1 and CDR2 from the germline V gene are MNHNS and SASEGT. This CDR3 spans 16 amino acids. The V gene lost 2 bases and the J gene lost 6 bases, with 17 bases spanning the gap. CDR3 sequence (DNA): TGTGCCAGCAGTGAAAGGGGCGGGGGCCCGTCCAATGAGCAGTTCTTC. It translates to CASSERGGGPSNEQFF.

This sequence joins TRBV24-1 and TRBJ1-3, with D possibly matching TRBD1 (6 bases). Per the germline V gene, CDR1 is KGHDR and CDR2 is SFDVKD. The CDR3 has 13 amino acids. V gave up 7 bases and J gave up 11 bases, with 17 bases separating them. CDR3 in amino acids: CATRRDMHSAIYF. The CDR3 DNA sequence: TGTGCCACCAGACGGGACATGCATAGCGCCATATATTTT.

The V gene is TRBV19, the J gene TRBJ1-4, with 9 nucleotides matching TRBD1. CDR3 length: 18 residues. Germline trimming cut 6 bases from V and 11 bases from J; bases unmatched to any gene: 22. Germline V gene data show CDR1 as LNHDA and CDR2 as SQIVND (reference sequence). This chain's CDR3 is CASSHYGGQGARGAKLFF. In nucleotides, the CDR3 is TGTGCCAGTAGCCATTATGGGGGACAGGGAGCAAGGGGTGCGAAACTGTTTTTT.

The V gene is TRBV19, the J gene TRBJ2-1; 10 nucleotides line up with TRBD1. Germline CDR1 reads LNHDA; CDR2 reads SQIVND (reference sequence). The CDR3 extends over 15 amino acids. V lost 2 bases to trimming and J lost 7 bases; unmatched junction nucleotides: 5. The CDR3 protein is CASSIKGQGFNEQFF. The CDR3 nucleotides read TGTGCCAGTAGTATAAAGGGACAGGGGTTTAATGAGCAGTTCTTC.

As DNA, the CDR3 is TGTGCCAGCAGCGGGGGGAACTATGGCTACACCTTC. It translates to CASSGGNYGYTF. This chain connects TRBV14 to TRBJ1-2, with D perhaps TRBD1 (5 bases). V gave up 5 bases and J gave up 2 bases, with 6 bases separating them. Germline values: CDR1 SGHDN, CDR2 FVKESK. The CDR3 extends over 12 amino acids.

This clone was detected only once. This chain's CDR3 is CASSERGLGYGYTF. In DNA, the CDR3 is TGTGCCAGCAGCGAGAGGGGGCTGGGCTATGGCTACACCTTC. The chain employs TRBV11-2 and TRBJ1-2; 7 bases match TRBD1. V shed 5 bases, J shed 4 bases, and the junction held 7 bases outside the gene matches. The length of the CDR3 is 14 residues. Germline values: CDR1 SGHAT, CDR2 FQNNGV.

The chain has TRBV11-2 and TRBJ1-2, with D hard to call. This CDR3 comprises 16 residues. V lost 5 bases and J lost 7, with 23 bases in between. Germline V lookup: CDR1 SGHAT, CDR2 FQNNGV. The DNA of the CDR3 is TGTGCCAGCAGCCAATATGCGGGTAGGGATCGAAGTGGCTACACCTTC. It codes for CASSQYAGRDRSGYTF.

This chain links TRBV7-8 with TRBJ1-1; the match to TRBD1 covers 8 bases. Germline CDR1 is SGHVS and CDR2 is FQNEAQ. CDR3 length equals 17 residues. Losses at the gene ends were 1 base for V and 3 bases for J; bases not matched to a gene: 10. In DNA form, the CDR3 reads TGTGCCAGCAGCTTAGGGTTAGAATACAGGGGGGACACTGAAGCTTTCTTT. Translation gives CASSLGLEYRGDTEAFF.

In DNA form, the CDR3 reads TGTGCCAGCAGCTTAAAAAGGGGCGGCTCGGGTGAGCAGTTCTTC. Translating it yields CASSLKRGGSGEQFF. The rearrangement joins TRBV7-3 to TRBJ2-1; D is perhaps TRBD1 (5 bases). Germline V gene sequence: CDR1 SGHTA, CDR2 FQGTGA. V lost 1 base, J lost 9 bases, and 16 bases lay in between. The CDR3 spans 15 residues.

The genes are TRBV19 and TRBJ2-5; D is perhaps TRBD1 (6 bases). The V end was cut by 7 bases, the J end by 5 bases, with 17 bases between. This CDR3 has 14 amino acids. Per germline, CDR1 LNHDA and CDR2 SQIVND (reference sequence). CDR3 bases: TGTGCCAGTACCCTAAGGGGGTCCGGGGAGACCCAGTACTTC. This codes for CASTLRGSGETQYF.

The chain has TRBV5-1 and TRBJ2-2; 7 bases agree with TRBD1. J was trimmed by 6 bases and V by 7 bases; bases with no gene match: 12. CDR1 SGHRS and CDR2 YFSETQ come from the germline V gene. The CDR3 consists of 15 residues. CDR3 amino acids: CASDPGTAPPGELFF. Written as DNA, the CDR3 is TGCGCCAGCGACCCCGGGACAGCTCCTCCCGGGGAGCTGTTTTTT.

This sequence joins TRBV19 and TRBJ2-1; 8 positions match TRBD2. V shed 2 bases, J shed 4 bases, and the junction held 4 bases outside the gene matches. This CDR3 has 15 residues. CDR1 LNHDA and CDR2 SQIVND come from the germline V gene (reference sequence). For the CDR3, the DNA is TGTGCCAGTAGTATAAGAGCGGGGGATTACAATGAGCAGTTCTTC. Translation gives CASSIRAGDYNEQFF.

This clone has just one count. The chain links TRBV5-1 to TRBJ2-7; a possible D gene is TRBD2 (5 bases). V lost 3 bases, J lost 5 bases, and 9 bases lay in between. CDR1 SGHRS and CDR2 YFSETQ come from the germline V gene. CDR3 length: 12 amino acids. The CDR3 region is CASSWVGDEQYF. The CDR3, as DNA: TGCGCCAGCAGCTGGGTCGGGGACGAGCAGTACTTC.

The chain couples TRBV5-4 to TRBJ1-2, with D unclear. The ends were cut back, 2 bases at V and 6 bases at J, with 8 bases in the middle. The CDR3 has 12 residues. Per germline, CDR1 SGHNT and CDR2 YYREEE (reference sequence). Here the CDR3 reads CASSLRVDGYTF. The CDR3 DNA reads TGTGCCAGCAGCTTACGGGTGGATGGCTACACCTTC.

The chain recombines TRBV19 with TRBJ2-2, with D possibly TRBD1 on 5 matching bases. Deletions cut 3 bases from V and 3 bases from J, with 11 bases between. Germline CDR1 is LNHDA and CDR2 is SQIVND (reference sequence). This CDR3 is built from 15 residues. The CDR3 protein is CASSMSQGYTGELFF. Written as DNA, the CDR3 is TGTGCCAGTAGTATGAGCCAGGGATACACCGGGGAGCTGTTTTTT.

As DNA, the CDR3 is TGTGCCAGCACTACCAGCGGGCCCCAAGAGACCCAGTACTTC. Translated: CASTTSGPQETQYF. The genes are TRBV7-2 and TRBJ2-5, with TRBD2 as a possible D gene (6 bases). The V end lost 7 bases, the J end lost 1 base, and 13 bases lay between the germline ends. CDR1 SGHTA and CDR2 FQGNSA come from the germline V gene. The CDR3 is 14 amino acids.

As DNA, the CDR3 is TGTGCCACAGAGGGACTCTCCTACGAGCAGTACTTC. Translated: CATEGLSYEQYF. The V gene is TRBV15, the J gene TRBJ2-7; possible D gene TRBD2, 6 bases. Germline-derived CDR1 and CDR2 are LNHNV and YYDKDF (reference sequence). V gave up 9 bases and J gave up 0 bases, with 9 bases separating them. This CDR3 has 12 amino acids.

The rearrangement uses TRBV9 and TRBJ1-6; the D gene is possibly TRBD1 (5 bases). CDR1 is SGDLS and CDR2 is YYNGEE in the germline V gene. The CDR3 covers 18 residues. The ends were cut back, 2 bases at V and 10 bases at J, with 25 bases in the middle. The CDR3, as DNA: TGTGCCAGCAGCGTTGGTCCCCACGAGGGGAGGAAGGGGTCACCCCTCCACTTT. Its translation: CASSVGPHEGRKGSPLHF.

The chain recombines TRBV5-4 with TRBJ1-2, with 7 positions matching TRBD1. With 0 bases clipped from V and 4 bases from J, the junction kept 3 bases outside the gene matches. The CDR3 runs to 14 residues. Germline V lookup: CDR1 SGHNT, CDR2 YYREEE (reference sequence). CDR3 sequence (DNA): TGTGCCAGCAGCTTGGTAGGACAGGTCTATGGCTACACCTTC. As protein: CASSLVGQVYGYTF.

As DNA, the CDR3 is TGTGCCAGCTCATCATCGCCCGAGGGAACTGAAGCTTTCTTT. As protein: CASSSSPEGTEAFF. The V gene is TRBV18, the J gene TRBJ1-1, with unresolved D. V gave up 5 bases and J gave up 5 bases, with 15 bases separating them. The CDR3 loop spans 14 amino acids. Germline CDR1 KGHSH, CDR2 LQKENI.

Points on this clone: The same CDR3 arises from other DNA sequences in this sample as well. J is TRBJ1-2 and V is TRBV7-9, with 7 bases fitting TRBD1. This CDR3 spans 12 amino acids. Trimming removed 6 bases from V and 6 bases from J; junction bases left unmatched: 4. Per germline, CDR1 SEHNR and CDR2 FQNEAQ (reference sequence). The CDR3 is CASSRQGDGYTF. The CDR3 DNA is TGTGCCAGCAGTCGACAGGGCGATGGCTACACCTTC.

The chain employs TRBV3-1 (or the pseudogene TRBV3-2) and TRBJ2-5; 9 bases fit TRBD1. Losses at the gene ends were 1 base for V and 4 bases for J; bases not matched to a gene: 10. Germline CDR1 and CDR2: LGHDT and YNNKEL (reference sequence). This CDR3 comprises 17 residues. CDR3: CASSQVLGQGIGETQYF. The CDR3 coding sequence is TGTGCCAGCAGCCAAGTCCTGGGACAGGGAATAGGAGAGACCCAGTACTTC.

This chain uses TRBV19 with TRBJ2-7, with no clear D. The ends were cut back, 3 bases at V and 2 bases at J, with 11 bases in the middle. Germline values: CDR1 LNHDA, CDR2 SQIVND (reference sequence). This CDR3 region has 14 residues. The CDR3 loop reads CASSINNSPYEQYF. CDR3 DNA sequence: TGTGCCAGTAGTATCAACAACAGCCCCTACGAGCAGTACTTC.

The chain has TRBV29-1 and TRBJ2-7; TRBD1 is a possible D gene (6 bases). Germline lookup yields CDR1 SQVTM and CDR2 ANQGSEA. The CDR3 consists of 15 residues. Trimming took off 1 base at V and 6 bases at J, with 19 bases between the two ends. CDR3 in amino acids: CSVEATGSRGLEQYV. The CDR3 coding sequence is TGCAGCGTTGAAGCTACAGGGAGTAGGGGTCTCGAGCAGTACGTC.

V and J are TRBV5-8 and TRBJ1-1, with a tentative D call TRBD1 (5 bases). CDR1 and CDR2 (germline): SGHTS, YDEGEE. The CDR3 consists of 14 residues. V gave up 0 bases and J gave up 0 bases, with 6 bases separating them. CDR3 nucleotide sequence: TGTGCCAGCAGCTTGGAGGGGTTGAACACTGAAGCTTTCTTT. This translates into CASSLEGLNTEAFF.

The chain has TRBV11-3 and TRBJ2-1, with unresolved D. Germline V gene data show CDR1 as SGHNT and CDR2 as YENEEA. Trimming shortened V by 5 bases and J by 5 bases, and 7 bases separated the two germline ends. CDR3 length: 12 residues. The CDR3 nucleotides are TGTGCCAGCAGCCCCCGTAACAATGAGCAGTTCTTC. It specifies CASSPRNNEQFF.